The next 5 T cell receptor beta chains were all read from a single sample in a study of CD8+CD57+ T cells in acquired aplastic anemia. By flow cytometry, patients selected for sequencing had shown an expansion of CD8+CD57+ cells. Using genomic DNA as the template, TCR beta VDJ and CDR3 profiling was carried out. TCRdb passed the reads through MiXCR, listing each CDR3 protein once. Of around 170,000 distinct CDR3 sequences in the sample, less than 60% are singletons; the top ten hold roughly 3.5%. Sequencing was done on a sample of sorted CD4+, CD8+, or CD8+CD57+ T cells (not recorded which) from PBMCs. The receptors come from a human donor with aplastic anemia.

This sequence joins TRBV6-5 and TRBJ1-6, with a weak D call TRBD1 (5 bases). The V gene's germline CDR1 is MNHEY and CDR2 SVGAGI. The length of the CDR3 is 15 residues. The V end lost 0 bases, the J end lost 7 bases, and 10 bases lay between the germline ends. CDR3 loop: CASSYSPGRNSPLHF. CDR3 in DNA: TGTGCCAGCAGTTACTCGCCAGGGCGCAATTCACCCCTCCACTTT.

CDR3 protein: CASSVASVSEQFF. DNA for the CDR3: TGTGCCAGTAGTGTCGCTAGCGTAAGTGAGCAGTTCTTC. The chain has TRBV19 and TRBJ2-1, with D possibly being TRBD2 (6 bases). V was cut by 5 bases and J by 9 bases, with 14 bases left in between. CDR3 length: 13 amino acids. CDR1 LNHDA and CDR2 SQIVND come from the germline V gene (reference sequence). The whole variable domain, remainder taken from reference TRBV19 and TRBJ2-1, is DGGITQSPKYLFRKEGQNVTLSCEQNLNHDAMYWYRQDPGQGLRLIYYSQIVNDFQKGDIAEGYSVSREKKESFPLTVTSAQKNPTAFYLCASSVASVSEQFFGPGTRLTVL.

The chain uses TRBV25-1 and TRBJ2-7, with D perhaps TRBD2 (6 bases). Germline V gene sequence: CDR1 MGHDK, CDR2 SYGVNS. CDR3 length: 14 residues. V gave up 2 bases and J gave up 7 bases, with 15 bases separating them. For the CDR3, the DNA is TGTGCCAGCAGTGAAGAAGGCGGGGCGAAAGAGCAGTACTTC. It specifies CASSEEGGAKEQYF.

This clonotype is medium-sized in the sample. The rearrangement uses TRBV2 and TRBJ2-1; 12 nucleotides match TRBD2. Trimming cost V 4 bases and J 6 bases; bases outside gene matches: 7. Per germline, CDR1 SNHLY and CDR2 FYNNEI. CDR3 length: 16 amino acids. The CDR3 DNA is TGTGCCAGCAGTGTGACGGCTAGCGGGAGGGCCAATGAGCAGTTCTTC. Translation gives CASSVTASGRANEQFF.

With respect to this clonotype: The junction and the germline gene differ at one end; a read error may be behind it. This sequence joins TRBV29-1 and TRBJ2-3; the match to TRBD2 covers 11 bases. Germline values: CDR1 SQVTM, CDR2 ANQGSEA. This CDR3 spans 15 amino acids. Here the CDR3 reads CSATPTSGSTDTQNF. In DNA, the CDR3 is TGCAGCGCAACCCCAACTAGCGGGAGCACAGATACGCAGAATTTT.